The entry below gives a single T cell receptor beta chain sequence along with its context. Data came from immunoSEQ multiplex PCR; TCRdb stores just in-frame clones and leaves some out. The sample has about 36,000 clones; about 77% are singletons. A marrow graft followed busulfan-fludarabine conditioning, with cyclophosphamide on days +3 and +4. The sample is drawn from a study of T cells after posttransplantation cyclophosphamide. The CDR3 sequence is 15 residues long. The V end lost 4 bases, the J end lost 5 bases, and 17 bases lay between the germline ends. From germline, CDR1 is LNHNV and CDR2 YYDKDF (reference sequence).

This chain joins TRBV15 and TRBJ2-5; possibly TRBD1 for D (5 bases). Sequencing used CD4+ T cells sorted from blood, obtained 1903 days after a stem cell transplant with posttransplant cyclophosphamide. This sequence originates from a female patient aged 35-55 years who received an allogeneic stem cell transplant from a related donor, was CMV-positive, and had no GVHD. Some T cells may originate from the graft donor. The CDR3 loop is CATSKDRGAWETQYF. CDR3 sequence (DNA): TGTGCCACCAGCAAAGATAGGGGTGCCTGGGAGACCCAGTACTTC. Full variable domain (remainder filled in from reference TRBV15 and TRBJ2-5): DAMVIQNPRYQVTQFGKPVTLSCSQTLNHNVMYWYQQKSSQAPKLLFHYYDKDFNNEADTPDNFQSRRPNTSFCFLDIRSPGLGDTAMYLCATSKDRGAWETQYFGPGTRLLVL.